This note documents a single T cell receptor beta chain sequence. These data originate in a study of cytomegalovirus exposure and HLA in healthy donors. With 60 Vbeta and 13 Jbeta primers, the PCR was carried out. Profiled with immunoSEQ multiplex PCR; TCRdb holds only in-frame clones, not every one. The profile covers roughly 140,000 clones, with 50% to 75% appearing a single time and roughly 3.1% taken by the ten largest. The ends lost 4 bases at V and 4 bases at J; junction bases unmatched: 3. The CDR3 totals 13 residues. In germline, CDR1 is PRHDT, CDR2 FYEKMQ (reference sequence). The source material was PBMCs. V is TRBV13 and J is TRBJ2-5; 7 positions match TRBD1. This sequence was found in a woman between 25 and 40 years old in good health and CMV-seropositive. CDR3 coding DNA: TGTGCCAGCAGCTCCCGACAGGGAGAGACCCAGTACTTC. Translated: CASSSRQGETQYF.